The 25 T cell receptor beta chains listed next were all sequenced from one sample in a study of blood T cell repertoires in COVID-19 (dated by TCRdb to about 2020). The method was the immunoSEQ multiplex PCR assay. In its TCRdb copy, this immuneACCESS table keeps in-frame sequences only and misses some clones. Where compared with another copy, unresolved V genes explain less than half of these, and the others have no known cause. This sample has 290,000 or so clones in its table, and around 90% of those were observed once. The top ten hold around 1.1% of the sample. Source material: PBMCs or T cells enriched from blood (not recorded which). Receptor source: a young woman who had recovered from COVID-19.

This sequence joins TRBV9 and TRBJ1-2; 7 bases map to TRBD1. J was trimmed by 7 bases and V by 0 bases; bases with no gene match: 9. Germline CDR1 is SGDLS and CDR2 is YYNGEE. This CDR3 spans 15 amino acids. In DNA form, the CDR3 reads TGTGCCAGCAGCGTAGCTTTGACAGGGCAAGGTGGCTACACCTTC. Translation gives CASSVALTGQGGYTF.

J is TRBJ1-5 and V is TRBV19, with a possible D match to TRBD1 (5 bases). Trimming removed 4 bases at V and 7 bases at J, with 11 bases between. Per germline, CDR1 LNHDA and CDR2 SQIVND (reference sequence). The CDR3 is 13 amino acids. The CDR3 here is CASSSQGKQPQHF. CDR3 nucleotide sequence: TGTGCCAGTAGTAGCCAGGGTAAGCAGCCCCAGCATTTT.

This sequence joins TRBV5-6 and TRBJ2-2; 16 nucleotides agree with TRBD2. There are 19 residues in the CDR3. Trimming cost V 2 bases and J 7 bases; bases outside gene matches: 11. Germline V gene data show CDR1 as SGHDT and CDR2 as YYEEEE. The CDR3, as DNA: TGTGCCAGCAGCTTCGGGACGGGGACTAGCGGGAGGGCCTTCGGGGAGCTGTTTTTT. Encoded protein: CASSFGTGTSGRAFGELFF.

The chain joins TRBV27 to TRBJ1-6, with 7 nucleotides matching TRBD1. With 0 bases clipped from V and 7 bases from J, the junction kept 6 bases outside the gene matches. The CDR3 extends over 16 amino acids. Germline V gene data show CDR1 as MNHEY and CDR2 as SMNVEV (reference sequence). The CDR3 is CASSLSPTGWNSPLHF. DNA of the CDR3: TGTGCCAGCAGTTTATCGCCGACAGGGTGGAATTCACCCCTCCACTTT.

The chain has TRBV5-6 and TRBJ1-1; 7 bases are a match to TRBD1. This CDR3 contains 14 residues. CDR1 and CDR2 (germline): SGHDT, YYEEEE. Germline trimming cut 0 bases from V and 1 base from J; bases unmatched to any gene: 0. The CDR3 spells CASSLAGGNTEAFF. The CDR3 nucleotides read TGTGCCAGCAGCTTGGCAGGGGGGAACACTGAAGCTTTCTTT.

The chain joins TRBV7-9 to TRBJ1-1; possibly TRBD1 for D (6 bases). The V and J ends lost 5 bases and 6 bases respectively, with 16 bases between them. The germline CDR1 and CDR2 sequences are SEHNR and FQNEAQ (reference sequence). The CDR3 is 14 amino acids. The CDR3 is CASSASGGPAEAFF. Here the CDR3 DNA reads TGTGCCAGCAGCGCGTCGGGGGGGCCGGCTGAAGCTTTCTTT. Full variable domain (remainder filled in from reference TRBV7-9 and TRBJ1-1): DTGVSQNPRHKITKRGQNVTFRCDPISEHNRLYWYRQTLGQGPEFLTYFQNEAQLEKSRLLSDRFSAERPKGSFSTLEIQRTEQGDSAMYLCASSASGGPAEAFFGQGTRLTVV.

This clone appeared a single time. V and J are TRBV18 and TRBJ1-1; TRBD1 matches 7 bases. This CDR3 contains 15 residues. Trimming at V came to 11 bases and at J to 1 base, leaving 13 bases not matched to a gene. Germline lookup yields CDR1 KGHSH and CDR2 LQKENI. The CDR3 is CAGMDRSKSNTEAFF. The CDR3 DNA follows: TGTGCCGGAATGGACAGGTCGAAGTCGAACACTGAAGCTTTCTTT. Variable domain in full (rest from reference TRBV18 and TRBJ1-1): NAGVMQNPRHLVRRRGQEARLRCSPMKGHSHVYWYRQLPEEGLKFMVYLQKENIIDESGMPKERFSAEFPKEGPSILRIQQVVRGDSAAYFCAGMDRSKSNTEAFFGQGTRLTVV.

V gene TRBV9 combines with J gene TRBJ2-3, with 8 bases aligning to TRBD2. The junction had 2 bases not matched to a gene; V was cut back by 2 bases and J by 3 bases. The V gene's germline CDR1 is SGDLS and CDR2 YYNGEE. The CDR3 is made up of 14 amino acids. The DNA for the CDR3 is TGTGCCAGCAGCGTGCGACTAGCGACAGATACGCAGTATTTT. Translated, it gives CASSVRLATDTQYF.

This chain links TRBV2 with TRBJ2-3; TRBD1 might be the D (6 bases). The germline gives CDR1 SNHLY, CDR2 FYNNEI. Between the trimmed V and J ends, which lost 6 bases and 5 bases, there was a span of 15 bases. The CDR3 has 14 residues. The CDR3 DNA is TGTGCCAGCAGCGCACAGGGTGGGGTAGATACGCAGTATTTT. Translated, it gives CASSAQGGVDTQYF. Based on the CDR3 plus reference TRBV2 and TRBJ2-3, the full variable domain is EPEVTQTPSHQVTQMGQEVILRCVPISNHLYFYWYRQILGQKVEFLVSFYNNEISEKSEIFDDQFSVERPDGSNFTLKIRSTKLEDSAMYFCASSAQGGVDTQYFGPGTRLTVL.

The genes are TRBV4-3 and TRBJ1-1; 7 nucleotides line up with TRBD1. The ends lost 4 bases at V and 9 bases at J; junction bases unmatched: 11. This CDR3 spans 14 amino acids. In germline, CDR1 is LGHNA, CDR2 YSLEER. This CDR3 is CASSRQQGQTKAFF. CDR3 bases: TGCGCCAGCAGCCGACAACAGGGGCAAACGAAAGCTTTCTTT.

The chain carries TRBV6-2 or TRBV6-3 and TRBJ2-5; D possibly corresponds to TRBD1 (6 bases). This CDR3 has 15 amino acids. Germline CDR1 MNHEY, CDR2 SVGEGT. The ends were cut back, 6 bases at V and 1 base at J, with 15 bases in the middle. CDR3 bases: TGTGCCAGCAGCAGCCGGGACAAGCCCCAAGAGACCCAGTACTTC. Its protein is CASSSRDKPQETQYF.

In DNA, the CDR3 is TGTGCCAGCAGCCTTAGCGGGAGCACAGATACGCAGTATTTT. Translation: CASSLSGSTDTQYF. The gene calls are TRBV27 and TRBJ2-3; TRBD2 agrees at 7 bases. The ends lost 6 bases at V and 0 bases at J; junction bases unmatched: 3. The CDR3 runs to 14 residues. Germline V gene lookup returns CDR1 MNHEY and CDR2 SMNVEV (reference sequence).

The CDR3 DNA sequence: TGTGCCATCAGTGAGGGACAGGGGATCACTGAAGCTTTCTTT. Translating gives CAISEGQGITEAFF. The gene calls are TRBV10-3 and TRBJ1-1; 9 nucleotides align to TRBD1. The CDR3 covers 14 residues. Per germline, CDR1 ENHRY and CDR2 SYGVKD. J lost 4 bases, V lost 2 bases, and 2 bases had no gene match.

This clone appeared once. J is TRBJ2-3 and V is TRBV5-4; TRBD2 matches at 10 bases. The CDR3 is 17 residues long. V lost 0 bases, J lost 4 bases, and 8 bases stayed unmatched. Germline CDR1 reads SGHNT; CDR2 reads YYREEE (reference sequence). CDR3 DNA: TGTGCCAGCAGCTTGGATCCAGCGGGAGGGGTGTCAGATACGCAGTATTTT. Translated, it gives CASSLDPAGGVSDTQYF.

The rearrangement links TRBV6-5 to TRBJ1-1; a weak D match, TRBD1 (5 bases). The V end was cut by 3 bases, the J end by 11 bases, with 19 bases between. There are 14 residues in the CDR3. The germline V gene encodes CDR1 MNHEY and CDR2 SVGAGI. CDR3 loop: CASSYTSMLPGAFF. The CDR3, as DNA: TGTGCCAGCAGTTATACATCTATGCTCCCAGGGGCTTTCTTT.

The rearrangement joins TRBV25-1 to TRBJ2-5; 7 bases are shared with TRBD1. Trimming cost V 5 bases and J 4 bases; bases outside gene matches: 4. Germline V gene sequence: CDR1 MGHDK, CDR2 SYGVNS. The CDR3 spans 13 residues. The CDR3 bases are TGTGCCAGCAGTAAACCAGGGGGAGAGACCCAGTACTTC. Residues: CASSKPGGETQYF.

CDR3 in amino acids: CAWKGQGRETQYF. CDR3 coding DNA: TGTGCCTGGAAAGGACAGGGGAGAGAGACCCAGTACTTC. This chain joins TRBV30 and TRBJ2-5; 9 bases align to TRBD1. Per the germline V gene, CDR1 is GTSNPN and CDR2 is SVGIG (reference sequence). The CDR3 is 13 residues long. Losses at the gene ends were 4 bases for V and 4 bases for J; bases not matched to a gene: 4. The full variable domain, its missing parts supplied by reference TRBV30 and TRBJ2-5, is SQTIHQWPATLVQPVGSPLSLECTVEGTSNPNLYWYRQAAGRGLQLLFYSVGIGQISSEVPQNLSASRPQDRQFILSSKKLLLSDSGFYLCAWKGQGRETQYFGPGTRLLVL.

This chain joins TRBV9 and TRBJ2-1; maybe TRBD2 (5 bases). Germline V gives CDR1 SGDLS, CDR2 YYNGEE. The CDR3 has 14 amino acids. V was trimmed by 7 bases and J by 2 bases, leaving 13 bases between them. CDR3 in amino acids: CASGRERAYNEQFF. The CDR3 DNA reads TGTGCCAGCGGTAGGGAGAGAGCCTACAATGAGCAGTTCTTC.

The rearrangement joins TRBV30 to TRBJ1-2, with a tentative D call TRBD1 (5 bases). Between the trimmed V and J ends, which lost 3 bases and 3 bases, there was a span of 20 bases. This CDR3 contains 16 residues. Germline CDR1 GTSNPN, CDR2 SVGIG (reference sequence). The CDR3 sequence: CAWRAPAGVSYYGYTF. The CDR3 region has the DNA TGTGCCTGGAGGGCCCCTGCGGGGGTTTCTTACTATGGCTACACCTTC.

The chain carries TRBV6-5 and TRBJ1-1, with 10 bases lining up with TRBD1. The CDR3 consists of 15 residues. Germline lookup yields CDR1 MNHEY and CDR2 SVGAGI. The V and J ends lost 5 bases and 5 bases, in that order; junction bases with no gene match: 8. CDR3 residues: CASSIDRGRRTEAFF. CDR3 coding DNA: TGTGCCAGCAGTATCGACAGGGGGCGGAGGACTGAAGCTTTCTTT.

The chain combines TRBV27 with TRBJ2-5; 8 bases are shared with TRBD2. With V trimmed by 4 bases and J by 4 bases, 5 bases remained unmatched. Germline V CDR1 and CDR2: MNHEY, SMNVEV (reference sequence). The CDR3 extends over 14 amino acids. This CDR3 is CASSSSLAGETQYF. The CDR3 nucleotides are TGTGCCAGCAGTTCCTCCCTAGCGGGAGAGACCCAGTACTTC.

The chain links TRBV5-1 to TRBJ1-1; 9 bases align to TRBD1. The CDR3 length is 14 residues. The trim removed 3 bases at V and 5 bases at J, leaving 5 bases unmatched. CDR1 is SGHRS and CDR2 is YFSETQ in the germline V gene. In DNA, the CDR3 is TGCGCCAGCAGCTGGGGACAGGGAATAACTGAAGCTTTCTTT. Encoded protein: CASSWGQGITEAFF. The whole variable domain, filled in from reference TRBV5-1 and TRBJ1-1, reads KAGVTQTPRYLIKTRGQQVTLSCSPISGHRSVSWYQQTPGQGLQFLFEYFSETQRNKGNFPGRFSGRQFSNSRSEMNVSTLELGDSALYLCASSWGQGITEAFFGQGTRLTVV.

This clone was detected many times. The chain combines TRBV15 with TRBJ2-1; 7 nucleotides match TRBD1. Germline trimming cut 7 bases from V and 4 bases from J; bases unmatched to any gene: 4. The CDR3 loop spans 13 amino acids. Germline CDR1 LNHNV, CDR2 YYDKDF (reference sequence). The CDR3 spells CATNRQGYNEQFF. For the CDR3, the DNA is TGTGCCACCAATCGACAGGGATACAATGAGCAGTTCTTC. Filled out from reference TRBV15 and TRBJ2-1, the complete variable domain reads DAMVIQNPRYQVTQFGKPVTLSCSQTLNHNVMYWYQQKSSQAPKLLFHYYDKDFNNEADTPDNFQSRRPNTSFCFLDIRSPGLGDTAMYLCATNRQGYNEQFFGPGTRLTVL.

V is TRBV7-3 and J is TRBJ2-7; tentatively, D is TRBD2 (6 bases). The CDR3 consists of 16 residues. Per germline, CDR1 SGHTA and CDR2 FQGTGA. Trimming removed 8 bases at V and 3 bases at J, with 23 bases between. CDR3 nucleotide sequence: TGTGCCAGCGGGCCGGCCCGGGGGTTACAACTCTACGAGCAGTACTTC. Its translation is CASGPARGLQLYEQYF.

This chain links TRBV28 with TRBJ2-3; 13 bases map to TRBD2. Germline trimming cut 10 bases from V and 2 bases from J; bases unmatched to any gene: 24. CDR3 length equals 21 residues. CDR1 MDHEN and CDR2 SYDVKM come from the germline V gene. CDR3 in amino acids: CAIDPALGLAGEGALTDTQYF. In nucleotides, the CDR3 is TGTGCCATCGACCCGGCCTTAGGACTAGCGGGAGAAGGGGCCCTCACAGATACGCAGTATTTT. The complete variable domain, with remaining parts taken from reference TRBV28 and TRBJ2-3, reads DVKVTQSSRYLVKRTGEKVFLECVQDMDHENMFWYRQDPGLGLRLIYFSYDVKMKEKGDIPEGYSVSREKKERFSLILESASTNQTSMYLCAIDPALGLAGEGALTDTQYFGPGTRLTVL.